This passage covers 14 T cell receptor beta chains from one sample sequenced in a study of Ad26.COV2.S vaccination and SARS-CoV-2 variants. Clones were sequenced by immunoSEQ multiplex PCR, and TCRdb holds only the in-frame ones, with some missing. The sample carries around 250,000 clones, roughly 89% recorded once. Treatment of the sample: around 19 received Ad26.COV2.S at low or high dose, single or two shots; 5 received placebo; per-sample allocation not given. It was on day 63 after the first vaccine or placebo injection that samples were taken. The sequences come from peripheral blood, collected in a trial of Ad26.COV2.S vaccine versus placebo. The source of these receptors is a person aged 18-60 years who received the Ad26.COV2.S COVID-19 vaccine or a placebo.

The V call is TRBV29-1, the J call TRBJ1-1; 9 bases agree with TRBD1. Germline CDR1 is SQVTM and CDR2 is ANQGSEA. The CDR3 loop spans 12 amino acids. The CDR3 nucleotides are TGCAGTGGGACAGGGCGGAACACTGAAGCTTTCTTT. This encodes CSGTGRNTEAFF.

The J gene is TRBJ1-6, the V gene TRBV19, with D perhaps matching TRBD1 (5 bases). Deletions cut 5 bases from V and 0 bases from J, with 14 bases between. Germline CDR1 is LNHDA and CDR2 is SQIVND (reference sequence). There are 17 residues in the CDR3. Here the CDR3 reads CASSPRQLGSYNSPLHF. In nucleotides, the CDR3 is TGTGCCAGTAGTCCGCGACAGCTCGGCTCCTATAATTCACCCCTCCACTTT. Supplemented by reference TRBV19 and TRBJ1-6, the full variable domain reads DGGITQSPKYLFRKEGQNVTLSCEQNLNHDAMYWYRQDPGQGLRLIYYSQIVNDFQKGDIAEGYSVSREKKESFPLTVTSAQKNPTAFYLCASSPRQLGSYNSPLHFGNGTRLTVT.

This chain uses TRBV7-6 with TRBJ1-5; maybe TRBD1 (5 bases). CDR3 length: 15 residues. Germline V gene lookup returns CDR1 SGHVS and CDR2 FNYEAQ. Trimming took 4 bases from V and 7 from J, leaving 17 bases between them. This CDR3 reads CASSSGLLAGQPQHF. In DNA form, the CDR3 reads TGTGCCAGCAGCTCGGGACTGCTGGCGGGGCAGCCCCAGCATTTT.

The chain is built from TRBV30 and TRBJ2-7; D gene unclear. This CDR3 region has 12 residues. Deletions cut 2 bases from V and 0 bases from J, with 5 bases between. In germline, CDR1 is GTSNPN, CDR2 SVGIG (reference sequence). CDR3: CAWSLFSYEQYF. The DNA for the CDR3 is TGTGCCTGGAGTCTATTCTCCTACGAGCAGTACTTC.

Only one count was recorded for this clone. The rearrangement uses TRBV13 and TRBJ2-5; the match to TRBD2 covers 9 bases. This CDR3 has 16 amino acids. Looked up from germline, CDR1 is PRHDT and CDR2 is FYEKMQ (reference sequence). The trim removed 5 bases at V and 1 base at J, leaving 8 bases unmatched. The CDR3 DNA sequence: TGTGCCAGCAGCCCCCTTGGAGCGGGGGGCCAAGAGACCCAGTACTTC. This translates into CASSPLGAGGQETQYF.

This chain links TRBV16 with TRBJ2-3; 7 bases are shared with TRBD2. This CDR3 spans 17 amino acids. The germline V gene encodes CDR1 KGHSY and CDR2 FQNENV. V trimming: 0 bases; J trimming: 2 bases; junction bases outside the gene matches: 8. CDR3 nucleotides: TGTGCCAGCAGCCAATCGAGAGGACTAGATTTCACAGATACGCAGTATTTT. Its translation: CASSQSRGLDFTDTQYF.

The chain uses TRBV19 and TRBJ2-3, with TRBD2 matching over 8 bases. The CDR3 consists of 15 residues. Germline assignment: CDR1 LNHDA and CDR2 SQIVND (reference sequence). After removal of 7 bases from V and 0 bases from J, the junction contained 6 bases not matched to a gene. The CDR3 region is CASTTGTRSTDTQYF. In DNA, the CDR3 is TGTGCCAGTACAACCGGGACTAGAAGCACAGATACGCAGTATTTT.

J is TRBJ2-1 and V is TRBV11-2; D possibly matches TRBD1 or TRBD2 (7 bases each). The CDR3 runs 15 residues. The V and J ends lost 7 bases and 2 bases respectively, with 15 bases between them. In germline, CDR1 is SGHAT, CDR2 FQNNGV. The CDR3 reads CASTPRGGAYNEQFF. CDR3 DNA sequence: TGTGCCAGCACCCCCAGGGGGGGGGCCTACAATGAGCAGTTCTTC.

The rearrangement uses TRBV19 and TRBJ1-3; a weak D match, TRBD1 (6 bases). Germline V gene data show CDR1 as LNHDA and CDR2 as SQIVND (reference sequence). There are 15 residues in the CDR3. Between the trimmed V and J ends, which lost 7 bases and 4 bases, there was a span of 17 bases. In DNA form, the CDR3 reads TGTGCCAGTACTCCCCCGGGGGCAGGGGGAAACACCATATATTTT. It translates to CASTPPGAGGNTIYF.

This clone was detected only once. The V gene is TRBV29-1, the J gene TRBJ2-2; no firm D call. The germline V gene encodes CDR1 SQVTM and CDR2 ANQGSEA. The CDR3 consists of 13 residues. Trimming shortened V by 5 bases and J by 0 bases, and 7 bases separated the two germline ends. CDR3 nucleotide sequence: TGCAGCGTTCTCAACGCGAACACCGGGGAGCTGTTTTTT. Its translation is CSVLNANTGELFF.

CDR3 sequence reads: CASSLLGGSGNTIYF. The CDR3 nucleotides read TGTGCCAGCAGCCTCCTAGGGGGGTCTGGAAACACCATATATTTT. This chain uses TRBV5-4 with TRBJ1-3, with D possibly TRBD1 on 6 matching bases. CDR3 length: 15 residues. Trimming took 4 bases from V and 1 from J, leaving 12 bases between them. Germline CDR1 SGHNT, CDR2 YYREEE (reference sequence). Supplemented by reference TRBV5-4 and TRBJ1-3, the full variable domain reads ETGVTQSPTHLIKTRGQQVTLRCSSQSGHNTVSWYQQALGQGPQFIFQYYREEENGRGNFPPRFSGLQFPNYSSELNVNALELDDSALYLCASSLLGGSGNTIYFGEGSWLTVV.

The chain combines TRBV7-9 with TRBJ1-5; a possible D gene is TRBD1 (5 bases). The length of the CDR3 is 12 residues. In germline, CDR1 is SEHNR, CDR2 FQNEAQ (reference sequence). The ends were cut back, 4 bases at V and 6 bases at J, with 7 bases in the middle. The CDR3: CASSSGFQPQHF. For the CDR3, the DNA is TGTGCCAGCAGCTCAGGGTTTCAGCCCCAGCATTTT.

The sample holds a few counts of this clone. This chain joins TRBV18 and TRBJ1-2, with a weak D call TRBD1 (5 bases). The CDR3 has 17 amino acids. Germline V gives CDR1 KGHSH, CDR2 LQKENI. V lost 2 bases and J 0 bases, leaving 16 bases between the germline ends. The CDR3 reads CASSPGGGKQTNYGYTF. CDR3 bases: TGTGCCAGCTCACCAGGCGGGGGAAAACAAACTAACTATGGCTACACCTTC.

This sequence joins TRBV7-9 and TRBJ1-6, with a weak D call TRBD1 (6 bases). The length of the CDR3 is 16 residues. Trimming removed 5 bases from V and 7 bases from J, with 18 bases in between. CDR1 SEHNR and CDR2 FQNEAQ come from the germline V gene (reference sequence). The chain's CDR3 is CASSAGGGGANSPLHF. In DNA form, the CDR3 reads TGTGCCAGCAGCGCGGGGGGAGGGGGGGCGAATTCACCCCTCCACTTT. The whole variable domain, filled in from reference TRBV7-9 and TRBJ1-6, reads DTGVSQNPRHKITKRGQNVTFRCDPISEHNRLYWYRQTLGQGPEFLTYFQNEAQLEKSRLLSDRFSAERPKGSFSTLEIQRTEQGDSAMYLCASSAGGGGANSPLHFGNGTRLTVT.